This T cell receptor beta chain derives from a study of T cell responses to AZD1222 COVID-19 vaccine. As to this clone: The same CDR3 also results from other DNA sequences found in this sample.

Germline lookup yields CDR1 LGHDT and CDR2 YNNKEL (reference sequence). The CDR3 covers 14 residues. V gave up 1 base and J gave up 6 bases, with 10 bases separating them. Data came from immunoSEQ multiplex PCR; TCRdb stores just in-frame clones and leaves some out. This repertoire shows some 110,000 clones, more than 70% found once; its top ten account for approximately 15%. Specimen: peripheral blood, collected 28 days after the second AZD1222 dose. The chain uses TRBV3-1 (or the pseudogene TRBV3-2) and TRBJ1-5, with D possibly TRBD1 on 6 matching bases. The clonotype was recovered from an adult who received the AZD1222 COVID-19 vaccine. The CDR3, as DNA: TGTGCCAGCAGCCAAGCCGGGGGCGGTCAGCCCCAGCATTTT. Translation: CASSQAGGGQPQHF.